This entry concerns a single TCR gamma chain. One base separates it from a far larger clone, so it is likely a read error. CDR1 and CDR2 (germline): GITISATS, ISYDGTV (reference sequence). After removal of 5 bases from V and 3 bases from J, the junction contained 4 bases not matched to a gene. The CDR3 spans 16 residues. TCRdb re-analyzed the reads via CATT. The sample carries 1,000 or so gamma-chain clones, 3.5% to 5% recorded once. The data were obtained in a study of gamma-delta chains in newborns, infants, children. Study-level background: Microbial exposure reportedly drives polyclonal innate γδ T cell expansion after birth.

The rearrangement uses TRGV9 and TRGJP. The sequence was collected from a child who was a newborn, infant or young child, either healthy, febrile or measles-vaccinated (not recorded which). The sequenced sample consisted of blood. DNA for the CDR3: TGTGCCTTGTGGGGGACGCAAGAGTTGGGCAAAAAAATCAAGGTATTT. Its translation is CALWGTQELGKKIKVF.